This T cell receptor (beta chain) is from a study of blood T cell repertoires in COVID-19 (TCRdb year 2020). About the investigation overall: Samples covering the acute and convalescent phases of COVID-19 were provided by collaborators in the United States, Italy and Spain. A freely available public database, intended as a resource for researchers studying the immune response to SARS-CoV-2, is where the repertoires were released. Samples were obtained from the ongoing ImmuneRACE study (first 160 participants) and from over 1,000 subjects provided by 6 global collaborators. Subjects who had been exposed to COVID-19, were actively infected with it, or had recovered from it provided the deeply sampled blood TCRbeta repertoires that made up the dataset. Where available, HLA class I and class II types were obtained from metadata supplied by the sample provider rather than from assay-based typing. The sample metadata nearly always contained a de-identified subject ID, COVID-19 status, age in years and sex. The material from the prospective study consisted of cDNA or gDNA derived from T cells, B-cell-depleted T cells, or PBMCs.

As concerns this clone: What this receptor recognizes is not known. It has no much larger one-base neighbor in the sample; base qualities were not kept.

Participants in the prospective study were aged about 18 to 100 years, lived in over 20 United States geographic areas, and enrolled through a virtual design. To assign participants to cohorts, the prospective study relied on clinical history that participants themselves reported in a screening survey and a study questionnaire. Mobile phlebotomists in the prospective study collected whole blood, serum and a nasopharyngeal or oropharyngeal swab from every participant. Additional blood draws and questionnaires over an approximately 2-month period could optionally be provided by prospective study participants. Before DNA extraction, blood samples from the prospective study were shipped at room temperature or frozen. General conclusions and limits of the study: Clinical and demographic metadata were provided uncurated, with the amount varying by source and participant.

At the junction V is shortened by 4 bases and J by 1 base, with 11 bases in between. The CDR3 runs 15 residues from the cysteine to the phenylalanine. Only CDR3 DNA is held: 45 bases, read in frame from base 1. CDR1 and CDR2, looked up from the germline V gene (reference sequence), are MNHEY and SMNVEV. TCRbeta CDR3 regions were amplified from genomic DNA using the immunoSEQ Assay, a bias-controlled multiplex PCR. The source study handled its data this way. Nucleated cell counts per sample were estimated from amplification of reference gene primers within the assay. To quantify the absolute abundance of each unique TCRbeta CDR3 rearrangement, sequence reads were collapsed and filtered. For each sample, productive Simpson clonality was calculated as the square root of Simpson's diversity index over productive rearrangements. TCRdb re-hosts the immuneACCESS table, in-frame sequences only. Its copies lack some clones; in the studies checked, an unresolved V gene accounts for under half of them, and the cause for the rest is not known. V, J and clone size were drawn from that table, and D and trimming were deduced from the DNA. The sample table records 300,000 to 400,000 clones; 70% to 90% of these occur just once. The top ten clonotypes cover 4% to 5% of the sample.

The chain is assembled from TRBV27 and TRBJ1-5; the D gene remains uncertain. This TCR came from a woman between 40 and 55 years old with acute COVID-19. Sequencing was carried out using PBMCs or T cells enriched from blood (not recorded which). The DNA sequence is as follows: TGTGCCAGCAGTTACGGCCCGGGAAGCAATCAGCCCCAGCATTTT. Translated, this gives CASSYGPGSNQPQHF.